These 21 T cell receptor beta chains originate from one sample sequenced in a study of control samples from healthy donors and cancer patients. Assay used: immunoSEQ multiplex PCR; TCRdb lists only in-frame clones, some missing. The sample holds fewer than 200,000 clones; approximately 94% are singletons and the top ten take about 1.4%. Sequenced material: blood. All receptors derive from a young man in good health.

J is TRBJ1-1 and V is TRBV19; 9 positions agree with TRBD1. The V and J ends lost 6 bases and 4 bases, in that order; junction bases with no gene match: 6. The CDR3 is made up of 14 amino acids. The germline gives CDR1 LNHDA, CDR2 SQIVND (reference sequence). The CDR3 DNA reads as TGTGCCAGTAGGCCGGGACAGGGCCGCACTGAAGCTTTCTTT. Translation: CASRPGQGRTEAFF.

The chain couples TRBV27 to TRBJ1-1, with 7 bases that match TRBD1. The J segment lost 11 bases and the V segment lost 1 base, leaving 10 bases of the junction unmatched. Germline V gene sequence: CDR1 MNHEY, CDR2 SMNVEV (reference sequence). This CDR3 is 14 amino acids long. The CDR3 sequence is CASSLLGGTVMAFF. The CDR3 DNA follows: TGTGCCAGCAGTTTATTGGGTGGGACAGTAATGGCTTTCTTT.

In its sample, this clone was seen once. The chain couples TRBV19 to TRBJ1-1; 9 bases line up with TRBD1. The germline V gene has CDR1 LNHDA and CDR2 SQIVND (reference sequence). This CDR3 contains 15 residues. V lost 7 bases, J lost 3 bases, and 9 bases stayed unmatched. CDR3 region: CASMSPTGGHTEAFF. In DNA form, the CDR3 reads TGTGCCAGTATGAGCCCCACAGGGGGCCACACTGAAGCTTTCTTT.

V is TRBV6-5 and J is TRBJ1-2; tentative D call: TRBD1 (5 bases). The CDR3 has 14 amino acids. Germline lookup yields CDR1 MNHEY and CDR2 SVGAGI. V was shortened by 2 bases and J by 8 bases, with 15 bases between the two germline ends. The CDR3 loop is CASSYLRGAGGYTF. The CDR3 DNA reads TGTGCCAGCAGTTACCTGAGGGGAGCCGGGGGCTACACCTTC.

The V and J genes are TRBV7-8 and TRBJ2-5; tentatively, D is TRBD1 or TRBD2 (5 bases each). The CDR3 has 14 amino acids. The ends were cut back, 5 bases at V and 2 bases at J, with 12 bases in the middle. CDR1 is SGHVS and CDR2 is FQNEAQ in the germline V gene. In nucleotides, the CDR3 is TGTGCCAGCAGCCCCCGGGACGGACAAGAGACCCAGTACTTC. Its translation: CASSPRDGQETQYF.

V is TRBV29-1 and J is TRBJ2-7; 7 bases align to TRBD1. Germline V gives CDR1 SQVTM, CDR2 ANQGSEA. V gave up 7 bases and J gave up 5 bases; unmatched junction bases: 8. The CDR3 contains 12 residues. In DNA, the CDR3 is TGCAGCGCTGAGACAGGGAGCCACGAGCAGTACTTC. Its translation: CSAETGSHEQYF.

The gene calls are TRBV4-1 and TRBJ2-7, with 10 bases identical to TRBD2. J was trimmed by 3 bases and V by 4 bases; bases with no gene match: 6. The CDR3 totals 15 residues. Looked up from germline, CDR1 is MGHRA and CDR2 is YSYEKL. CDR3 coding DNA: TGCGCCAGCAGCCCCCAGCGGGGGGGCAACTACGAGCAGTACTTC. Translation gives CASSPQRGGNYEQYF.

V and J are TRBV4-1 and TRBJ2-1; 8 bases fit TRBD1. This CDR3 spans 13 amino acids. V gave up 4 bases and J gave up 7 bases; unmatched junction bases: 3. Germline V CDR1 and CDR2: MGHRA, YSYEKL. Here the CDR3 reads CASSRTGWNEQFF. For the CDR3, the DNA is TGCGCCAGCAGCCGGACAGGGTGGAATGAGCAGTTCTTC.

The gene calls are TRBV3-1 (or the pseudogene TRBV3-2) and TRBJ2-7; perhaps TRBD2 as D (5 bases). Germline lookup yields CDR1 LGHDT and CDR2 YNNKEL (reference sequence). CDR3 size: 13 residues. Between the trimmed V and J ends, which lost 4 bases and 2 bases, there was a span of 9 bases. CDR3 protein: CASSRGLTYEQYF. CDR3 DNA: TGTGCCAGCAGCCGAGGACTTACCTACGAGCAGTACTTC.

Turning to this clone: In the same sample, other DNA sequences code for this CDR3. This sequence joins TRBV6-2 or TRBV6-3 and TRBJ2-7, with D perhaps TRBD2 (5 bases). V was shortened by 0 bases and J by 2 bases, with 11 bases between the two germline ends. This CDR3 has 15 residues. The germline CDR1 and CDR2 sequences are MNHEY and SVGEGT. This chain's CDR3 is CASSYSTGRTYEQYF. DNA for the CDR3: TGTGCCAGCAGTTACTCCACGGGGAGAACCTACGAGCAGTACTTC.

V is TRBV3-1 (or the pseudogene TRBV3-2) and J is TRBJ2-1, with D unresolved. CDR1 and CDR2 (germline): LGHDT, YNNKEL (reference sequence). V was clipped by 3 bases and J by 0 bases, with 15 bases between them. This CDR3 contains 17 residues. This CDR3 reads CASSQAPVVSSYNEQFF. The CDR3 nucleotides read TGTGCCAGCAGCCAGGCCCCTGTTGTGAGCTCCTACAATGAGCAGTTCTTC.

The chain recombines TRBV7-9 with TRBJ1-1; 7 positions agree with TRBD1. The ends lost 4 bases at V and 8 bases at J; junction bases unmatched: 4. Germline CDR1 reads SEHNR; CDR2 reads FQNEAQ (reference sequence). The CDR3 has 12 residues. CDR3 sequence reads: CASSSSGGEAFF. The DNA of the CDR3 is TGTGCCAGCAGCTCATCAGGGGGGGAAGCTTTCTTT.

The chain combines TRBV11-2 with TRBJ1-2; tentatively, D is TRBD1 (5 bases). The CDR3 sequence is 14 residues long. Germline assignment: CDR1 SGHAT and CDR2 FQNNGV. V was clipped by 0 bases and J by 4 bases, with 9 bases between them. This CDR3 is CASSLEGEAYGYTF. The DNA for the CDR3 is TGTGCCAGCAGCTTAGAAGGGGAAGCCTATGGCTACACCTTC.

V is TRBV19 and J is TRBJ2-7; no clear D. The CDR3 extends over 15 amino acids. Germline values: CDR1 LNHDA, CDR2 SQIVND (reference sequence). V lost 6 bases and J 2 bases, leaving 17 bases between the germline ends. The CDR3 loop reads CASRDAPASPYEQYF. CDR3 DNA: TGTGCCAGTAGAGACGCCCCCGCAAGTCCCTACGAGCAGTACTTC.

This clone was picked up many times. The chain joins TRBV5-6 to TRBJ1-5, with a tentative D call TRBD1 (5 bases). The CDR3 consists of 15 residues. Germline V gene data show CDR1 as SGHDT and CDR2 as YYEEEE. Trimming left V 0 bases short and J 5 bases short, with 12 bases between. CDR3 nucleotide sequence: TGTGCCAGCAGCTTGGTAACGGACATACATCAGCCCCAGCATTTT. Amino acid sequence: CASSLVTDIHQPQHF. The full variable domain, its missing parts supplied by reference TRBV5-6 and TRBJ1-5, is DAGVTQSPTHLIKTRGQQVTLRCSPKSGHDTVSWYQQALGQGPQFIFQYYEEEERQRGNFPDRFSGHQFPNYSSELNVNALLLGDSALYLCASSLVTDIHQPQHFGDGTRLSIL.

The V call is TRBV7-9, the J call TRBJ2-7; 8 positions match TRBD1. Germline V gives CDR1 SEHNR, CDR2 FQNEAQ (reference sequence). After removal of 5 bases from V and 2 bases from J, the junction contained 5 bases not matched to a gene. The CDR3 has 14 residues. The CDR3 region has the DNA TGTGCCAGCAGCCAGCGACAGGGGCCCTACGAGCAGTACTTC. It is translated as CASSQRQGPYEQYF.

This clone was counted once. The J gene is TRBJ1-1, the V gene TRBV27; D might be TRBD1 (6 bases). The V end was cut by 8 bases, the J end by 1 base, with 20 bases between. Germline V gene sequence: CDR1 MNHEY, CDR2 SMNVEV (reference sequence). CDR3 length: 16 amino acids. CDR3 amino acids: CASHWGRGFRNTEAFF. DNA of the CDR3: TGTGCCAGCCACTGGGGCAGGGGTTTCAGGAACACTGAAGCTTTCTTT.

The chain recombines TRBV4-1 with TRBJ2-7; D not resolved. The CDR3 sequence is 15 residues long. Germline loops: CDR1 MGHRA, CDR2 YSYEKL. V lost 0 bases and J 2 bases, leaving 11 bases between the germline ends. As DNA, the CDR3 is TGCGCCAGCAGCCAAGAAGCATTACCCACCTACGAGCAGTACTTC. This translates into CASSQEALPTYEQYF.

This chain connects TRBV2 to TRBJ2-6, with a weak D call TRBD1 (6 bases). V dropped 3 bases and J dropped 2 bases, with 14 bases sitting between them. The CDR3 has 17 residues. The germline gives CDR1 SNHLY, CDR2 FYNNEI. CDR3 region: CASSDQGWVAGANVLTF. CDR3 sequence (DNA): TGTGCCAGCAGTGATCAGGGGTGGGTTGCTGGGGCCAACGTCCTGACTTTC. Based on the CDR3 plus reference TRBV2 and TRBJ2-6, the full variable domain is EPEVTQTPSHQVTQMGQEVILRCVPISNHLYFYWYRQILGQKVEFLVSFYNNEISEKSEIFDDQFSVERPDGSNFTLKIRSTKLEDSAMYFCASSDQGWVAGANVLTFGAGSRLTVL.

The CDR3, as DNA: TGTGCCAGCAGTTCGCCAAGCGGGAGGAATATCTACGAGCAGTACTTC. The encoded protein is CASSSPSGRNIYEQYF. The chain employs TRBV27 and TRBJ2-7; 9 bases fit TRBD2. Germline assignment: CDR1 MNHEY and CDR2 SMNVEV (reference sequence). Trimming took 4 bases from V and 3 from J; bases not matched to a gene: 10. The CDR3 covers 16 residues.

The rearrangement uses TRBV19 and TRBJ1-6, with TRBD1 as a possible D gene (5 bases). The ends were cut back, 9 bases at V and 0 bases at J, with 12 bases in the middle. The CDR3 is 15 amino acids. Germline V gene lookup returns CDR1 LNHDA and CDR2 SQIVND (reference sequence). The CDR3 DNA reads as TGTGCCAGCAAAGGGGAGGTCTCCTATAATTCACCCCTCCACTTT. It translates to CASKGEVSYNSPLHF.